One sample yielded the 14 T cell receptor beta chains listed below, sequenced in a study of cytomegalovirus exposure and HLA in healthy donors. PCR involved 60 Vbeta and 13 Jbeta primers. TCRdb keeps only in-frame clones here, not all; method: immunoSEQ multiplex PCR. The table has 85,000 to 90,000 clones, under 80% seen once. Sequences were obtained from PBMCs. The origin of the receptors is a man younger than 45 in good health and CMV-seropositive.

This CDR3 is CAWSEQPTTNEKLFF. CDR3 DNA sequence: TGTGCCTGGAGTGAACAGCCAACAACTAATGAAAAACTGTTTTTT. The genes are TRBV30 and TRBJ1-4, with no clear D. The CDR3 has 15 residues. Trimming shortened V by 1 base and J by 0 bases, and 9 bases separated the two germline ends. CDR1 is GTSNPN and CDR2 is SVGIG in the germline V gene (reference sequence).

The rearrangement links TRBV7-9 to TRBJ1-4; 11 nucleotides line up with TRBD1. Germline CDR1 SEHNR, CDR2 FQNEAQ (reference sequence). The CDR3 is made up of 15 amino acids. Losses at the gene ends were 6 bases for V and 4 bases for J; bases not matched to a gene: 4. The CDR3 loop is CASSRGQGVNEKLFF. In DNA form, the CDR3 reads TGTGCCAGCAGTAGGGGACAGGGGGTTAATGAAAAACTGTTTTTT.

The chain joins TRBV7-8 to TRBJ1-3; D is perhaps TRBD1 (5 bases). The germline V gene encodes CDR1 SGHVS and CDR2 FQNEAQ. This CDR3 has 15 amino acids. V lost 5 bases, J lost 7 bases, and 18 bases lay in between. The CDR3 bases are TGTGCCAGCAGCCCATCGGGGGATTTGAGGAACACCATATATTTT. Encoded protein: CASSPSGDLRNTIYF.

The chain employs TRBV9 and TRBJ2-1; the match to TRBD2 covers 16 bases. Germline V gene lookup returns CDR1 SGDLS and CDR2 YYNGEE. Unmatched junction bases numbered 11, after V lost 4 bases and J lost 7 bases. The CDR3 totals 18 residues. CDR3 residues: CASSPTPGTSGGANEQFF. The CDR3 DNA reads TGTGCCAGCAGCCCTACTCCGGGGACTAGCGGGGGGGCGAATGAGCAGTTCTTC.

The chain is built from TRBV30 and TRBJ2-5; D is perhaps TRBD1 (5 bases). The J call is doubtful: the DNA matches TRBJ2-7 better. The CDR3 runs 14 residues. The germline V gene has CDR1 GTSNPN and CDR2 SVGIG (reference sequence). The CDR3 is CAWNWGRSAYEQYF. The CDR3, as DNA: TGTGCCTGGAATTGGGGCAGGAGCGCCTACGAGCAGTACTTC.

The chain combines TRBV7-2 with TRBJ2-5, with 7 nucleotides matching TRBD2. Losses at the gene ends were 1 base for V and 5 bases for J; bases not matched to a gene: 4. CDR3 length equals 14 residues. Germline V CDR1 and CDR2: SGHTA, FQGNSA. The CDR3 DNA follows: TGTGCCAGCAGCTTAGGGCGGGGGTTGGAGACCCAGTACTTC. Its translation is CASSLGRGLETQYF.

In this sample, this clone turned up once. V and J are TRBV2 and TRBJ2-5; 9 bases match TRBD2. CDR3 length: 17 amino acids. Germline CDR1 and CDR2: SNHLY and FYNNEI. Trimming at V came to 1 base and at J to 2 bases, leaving 8 bases not matched to a gene. CDR3 sequence: CASSEGLLAGTQETQYF. The CDR3 DNA sequence: TGTGCCAGCAGTGAAGGACTGCTAGCGGGGACACAAGAGACCCAGTACTTC.

The rearrangement links TRBV5-1 to TRBJ1-1; D ambiguous. Germline values: CDR1 SGHRS, CDR2 YFSETQ. The CDR3 length is 17 residues. Trimming cost V 0 bases and J 1 base, with 16 bases left between them. CDR3 nucleotide sequence: TGCGCCAGCAGCTTGGTTATCGGGGTCAAAGCGAACACTGAAGCTTTCTTT. Translation: CASSLVIGVKANTEAFF.

J is TRBJ2-7 and V is TRBV7-9, with 9 positions matching TRBD1. Germline V gene sequence: CDR1 SEHNR, CDR2 FQNEAQ (reference sequence). CDR3 length: 17 amino acids. V lost 3 bases and J lost 2; bases outside the gene matches: 11. CDR3: CASSFPTGGQGAYEQYF. The CDR3 coding sequence is TGTGCCAGCAGCTTCCCAACCGGGGGACAGGGAGCCTACGAGCAGTACTTC.

The chain is built from TRBV5-1 and TRBJ2-1, with D unresolved. CDR1 and CDR2 from the germline V gene are SGHRS and YFSETQ. V lost 0 bases, J lost 0 bases, and 25 bases lay in between. This CDR3 has 21 amino acids. The CDR3 reads CASSLAPLDPLLPSSYNEQFF. Written as DNA, the CDR3 is TGCGCCAGCAGCTTGGCCCCCCTAGATCCCCTTTTGCCGAGCTCCTACAATGAGCAGTTCTTC.

V usage is TRBV2 and J usage is TRBJ2-5; TRBD1 might be the D (6 bases). V lost 4 bases and J 5 bases, leaving 23 bases between the germline ends. The CDR3 loop spans 17 amino acids. Germline CDR1 is SNHLY and CDR2 is FYNNEI. The CDR3 DNA follows: TGTGCCAGCAGTGTGAGGGCAGGGGCAGGGGTCCGGGAGACCCAGTACTTC. This gives the protein CASSVRAGAGVRETQYF.

CDR3 DNA sequence: TGTGCCAGCAGCGTATCGGGGGGGAACGAAGCTTTCTTT. This codes for CASSVSGGNEAFF. The chain couples TRBV7-3 to TRBJ1-1; a weak D match, TRBD1 (5 bases). Germline CDR1 SGHTA, CDR2 FQGTGA. V lost 5 bases and J lost 8, with 15 bases in between. This CDR3 contains 13 residues.

Only a few counts were recorded for this clone. The V gene is TRBV6-1, the J gene TRBJ1-2; D uncertain. Germline lookup yields CDR1 MNHNS and CDR2 SASEGT. Trimming removed 2 bases at V and 3 bases at J, with 13 bases between. This CDR3 has 15 amino acids. The DNA for the CDR3 is TGTGCCAGCAGTGAATCCTCGGCGGGGTACTATGGCTACACCTTC. Translation gives CASSESSAGYYGYTF.

This CDR3 is CASRERPREDTQYF. As DNA, the CDR3 is TGTGCCAGCAGGGAGCGTCCCCGAGAAGATACGCAGTATTTT. V gene TRBV6-1 combines with J gene TRBJ2-3; no clear D. V was clipped by 6 bases and J by 5 bases, with 15 bases between them. Germline values: CDR1 MNHNS, CDR2 SASEGT. The length of the CDR3 is 14 residues.